This T cell receptor beta chain derives from a study of blood T cell repertoires in COVID-19. This table comes from immunoSEQ multiplex PCR, and its TCRdb copy is limited to in-frame clones, with some not included. The data show under 150,000 clones, roughly 89% seen once. V gave up 3 bases and J gave up 10 bases; unmatched junction bases: 3. The CDR3 extends over 12 amino acids. Per germline, CDR1 SGHRS and CDR2 YFSETQ. The chain combines TRBV5-1 with TRBJ1-2; 10 positions agree with TRBD1. The TCR originated in a woman between 35 and 50 years old with acute or convalescent COVID-19. The specimen was peripheral blood. CDR3 nucleotides: TGCGCCAGCAGCTACGGACAGGGGGTCTACACCTTC. It is translated as CASSYGQGVYTF. Drawing the rest from reference TRBV5-1 and TRBJ1-2, the complete variable domain is KAGVTQTPRYLIKTRGQQVTLSCSPISGHRSVSWYQQTPGQGLQFLFEYFSETQRNKGNFPGRFSGRQFSNSRSEMNVSTLELGDSALYLCASSYGQGVYTFGSGTRLTVV.